This TCR beta chain was observed in a study of T-cell memory formation after mild COVID-19 listed by TCRdb under 2021. For the wider study: TCR sequence clusters from the two donors were largely donor specific. In a couple of donors, T-cell clones that expanded and contracted after mild COVID-19 were followed by sequencing TCRalpha and TCRbeta repertoires longitudinally. The cohort comprised two young, previously healthy adult volunteers, one female and one male. The study at large found these results: Contracting CD4+ clones were located mainly in the CM and EM memory subsets, whereas CD8+ clones were found to be enriched in EMRA. Clones contracting from day 15 to 85 had balanced CD4/CD8 phenotypes, while a second wave expanding from day 15 to 37 was biased towards CD4+. Some responding clones were detected in pre-infection memory, which suggested that pre-existing cross-reactive memory T cells had joined the SARS-CoV-2 response. The study included only a couple of mild cases, and larger cohorts that include severe cases with pre-infection samples were judged to be necessary. Whether the second-wave clones peaking on day 37 were SARS-CoV-2 specific was not confirmed.

The reads were generated on an Illumina NovaSeq 6000. cDNA libraries for TCRalpha and TCRbeta were prepared by 5'RACE using constant-segment primers, with sample barcodes and unique molecular identifiers added. RNA was extracted from every sample with Trizol reagent. Libraries were amplified in two PCR steps, with a second sample barcode and Illumina TruSeq adapters added in the second step. Sequencing of libraries was performed on an Illumina NovaSeq with 2 x 150 bp paired-end reads. Concerning the study's data processing: Demultiplexing of reads and collapsing into UMI-guided consensus sequences were performed with migec v1.2.7. With mixcr v2.1.11, UMI consensuses were aligned to TRA and TRB V and J templates and assembled into clonotypes. A clonotype was counted as expanded or contracted only when both edgeR and NoisET called the clonotype significant, with the noise models trained on biological replicates. For edgeR calls, the thresholds were a false discovery rate-adjusted p below 0.01 and a log2 fold-change of 1. PCA with hierarchical clustering of max-normalized trajectories of the 1000 most abundant clonotypes was used as exploratory dynamics analysis. Each responding clone was given a CD4 or CD8 phenotype based on the CD4+ and CD8+ repertoires, which had been sequenced separately. In TCRdb, the public reads were trimmed at Q25 with fastp and aligned with MiXCR, with productive beta chains retained. Identical CDR3 protein sequences are pooled into one entry, listed with their most common genes and DNA. In this record, the V and J calls reflect TCRdb's handling and not the investigators' own analysis. The sample yields 29,000 or so distinct CDR3 sequences; about 16% were counted once. The ten top clones hold about 1.4% of the sample.

PBMCs were isolated by Ficoll-Paque density gradient centrifugation. This clonotype was seen ten or more times. The specificity of this receptor is unknown. No base-level quality is on record; no much larger clone is a single base apart. The CDR3 holds 15 amino acids from the cysteine to the phenylalanine. Only the CDR3 part of the read is kept: 45 bases, read in frame from the first base. Via the germline V gene, CDR1 is KGHDR and CDR2 SFDVKD. V lost 4 bases and J lost 7 bases, and the count of bases not matched to a germline gene is 9. The sample comprised PBMCs or a T cell subset sorted from them (not recorded which). The receptor was isolated from an adult who had mild COVID-19 (a few samples of this study predate the infection). The sample titles of this study are shuffled in the database, so cell type and time point are left out. The chain is assembled from TRBV24-1 and TRBJ1-2; 9 bases in the middle match TRBD1. The CDR3 protein sequence reads: CATSDRPGQGLGYTF. The DNA sequence is TGTGCCACCAGTGACAGACCCGGACAGGGGCTTGGCTACACCTTC.